Listed here are 14 T cell receptor beta chains from one sample, sequenced in a study of cytomegalovirus exposure and HLA in healthy donors. PCR primers comprised 60 Vbeta and 13 Jbeta primers. Produced via immunoSEQ multiplex PCR; TCRdb's table is partial and in-frame only. Altogether around 170,000 clones are present, more than 60% being singletons, with the ten largest covering around 7%. Source material: PBMCs. Receptor source: a woman between 35 and 50 years old in good health and CMV-seropositive.

This clone was recorded only once. The gene calls are TRBV27 and TRBJ2-1; 9 nucleotides line up with TRBD2. V was clipped by 4 bases and J by 7 bases; unmatched bases: 14. The CDR3 sequence is 17 residues long. Germline values: CDR1 MNHEY, CDR2 SMNVEV (reference sequence). The CDR3 spells CASSYTSGGTSRNEQFF. CDR3 coding DNA: TGTGCCAGCAGTTATACCTCTGGCGGGACTAGCAGGAATGAGCAGTTCTTC.

V and J are TRBV5-4 and TRBJ2-1; TRBD2 matches 7 bases. Germline trimming cut 5 bases from V and 3 bases from J; bases unmatched to any gene: 8. This CDR3 has 15 residues. The germline gives CDR1 SGHNT, CDR2 YYREEE (reference sequence). The CDR3 spells CASSHPRGGYNEQFF. DNA for the CDR3: TGTGCCAGCAGTCATCCTCGCGGGGGCTACAATGAGCAGTTCTTC.

This sequence joins TRBV15 and TRBJ2-7, with 9 bases aligning to TRBD1. The CDR3 consists of 16 residues. CDR1 and CDR2 from the germline V gene are LNHNV and YYDKDF (reference sequence). V gave up 0 bases and J gave up 0 bases; unmatched junction bases: 3. The CDR3 is CATSRELQGASYEQYF. For the CDR3, the DNA is TGTGCCACCAGCAGAGAATTACAGGGGGCCTCCTACGAGCAGTACTTC.

This clone has only one observation. A read error may produce the germline difference seen at one junction end. The genes are TRBV6-6 and TRBJ1-5; 9 nucleotides agree with TRBD1. The germline CDR1 and CDR2 sequences are MNHNY and SVGAGI (reference sequence). The CDR3 contains 14 residues. The CDR3 reads CATRTGAHSQPQHF. For the CDR3, the DNA is TGTGCCACCCGGACAGGGGCTCATTCTCAGCCCCAACATTTT.

The rearrangement uses TRBV11-3 and TRBJ2-3; D gene unclear. CDR3 length: 15 residues. CDR1 and CDR2 (germline): SGHNT, YENEEA. The V end was cut by 5 bases, the J end by 1 base, with 13 bases between. The CDR3 DNA reads TGTGCCAGCAGCCCCGAGCCATCCGGCACAGATACGCAGTATTTT. It is translated as CASSPEPSGTDTQYF.

The CDR3 region is CASSPLDRMNTEAFF. The CDR3 DNA sequence: TGTGCCAGCAGCCCCCTGGACAGGATGAACACTGAAGCTTTCTTT. The rearrangement uses TRBV7-7 and TRBJ1-1; 7 positions agree with TRBD1. This CDR3 has 15 residues. V trimming: 5 bases; J trimming: 0 bases; junction bases outside the gene matches: 6. From germline, CDR1 is SSHAT and CDR2 FNYEAQ (reference sequence).

The rearrangement joins TRBV23-1 to TRBJ1-3, with D perhaps TRBD1 (5 bases). TRBV23-1 is an ORF; its function is uncertain. The CDR3 sequence is 21 residues long. V was shortened by 0 bases and J by 0 bases, with 24 bases between the two germline ends. The CDR3 DNA follows: TGCGCCAGCAGTCAATCTTCAGGGAGGAAGGACTTAGCACACTCTGGAAACACCATATATTTT. Protein product: CASSQSSGRKDLAHSGNTIYF.

The J gene is TRBJ1-3, the V gene TRBV6-1; D remains unclear. Germline V lookup: CDR1 MNHNS, CDR2 SASEGT. The CDR3 extends over 15 amino acids. Trimming removed 2 bases from V and 2 bases from J, with 10 bases in between. For the CDR3, the DNA is TGTGCCAGCAGTGAATCGGGGAGGACTGGAAACACCATATATTTT. It codes for CASSESGRTGNTIYF.

The J gene is TRBJ1-4, the V gene TRBV11-2; no clear D. Germline V gene data show CDR1 as SGHAT and CDR2 as FQNNGV. Trimming shortened V by 1 base and J by 0 bases, and 6 bases separated the two germline ends. The CDR3 has 15 residues. CDR3 loop: CASSLGRSTNEKLFF. The CDR3, as DNA: TGTGCCAGCAGCTTAGGCAGATCAACTAATGAAAAACTGTTTTTT.

A few counts support this clone. This chain joins TRBV2 and TRBJ1-4; no reliable D call. The CDR3 spans 11 residues. Germline lookup yields CDR1 SNHLY and CDR2 FYNNEI. Deletions cut 6 bases from V and 7 bases from J, with 6 bases between. CDR3 DNA: TGTGCCAGCAGGAGAAGTGAAAAACTGTTTTTT. It specifies CASRRSEKLFF. Together with reference TRBV2 and TRBJ1-4, the CDR3 gives the full variable domain: EPEVTQTPSHQVTQMGQEVILRCVPISNHLYFYWYRQILGQKVEFLVSFYNNEISEKSEIFDDQFSVERPDGSNFTLKIRSTKLEDSAMYFCASRRSEKLFFGSGTQLSVL.

This clone was detected a few times. The genes are TRBV30 and TRBJ1-6, with D perhaps matching TRBD1 (6 bases). The CDR3 length is 15 residues. Trimming cost V 0 bases and J 7 bases, with 13 bases left between them. Germline CDR1 GTSNPN, CDR2 SVGIG (reference sequence). The CDR3 region is CAWSVRRDKNSPLHF. The CDR3 DNA follows: TGTGCCTGGAGTGTTCGCCGGGACAAAAATTCACCCCTCCACTTT.

This clone was recorded once. This chain connects TRBV29-1 to TRBJ2-1; the D gene is possibly TRBD2 (6 bases). Between the trimmed V and J ends, which lost 6 bases and 9 bases, there was a span of 21 bases. This CDR3 is built from 14 residues. From germline, CDR1 is SQVTM and CDR2 ANQGSEA. CDR3 amino acids: CSVVRSGLQVEQFF. The CDR3 DNA reads TGCAGCGTCGTAAGGAGCGGGCTACAGGTTGAGCAGTTCTTC.

This clone is termed medium-sized. This chain connects TRBV6-1 to TRBJ2-7, with 7 bases lining up with TRBD2. Per germline, CDR1 MNHNS and CDR2 SASEGT. This CDR3 comprises 11 residues. The V segment lost 9 bases and the J segment 5 bases; nucleotides outside the gene matches: 4. DNA of the CDR3: TGTGCCAGTAGGCTAGCGGACGAGCAGTACTTC. Its translation is CASRLADEQYF.

V usage is TRBV4-3 and J usage is TRBJ1-5; tentative D call: TRBD1 (6 bases). The CDR3 has 15 residues. The germline V and J ends were trimmed by 1 base and 4 bases, with 11 bases remaining between them. Per the germline V gene, CDR1 is LGHNA and CDR2 is YSLEER. The CDR3 loop reads CASSQVGGANQPQHF. As DNA, the CDR3 is TGCGCCAGCAGCCAAGTCGGGGGGGCAAATCAGCCCCAGCATTTT.